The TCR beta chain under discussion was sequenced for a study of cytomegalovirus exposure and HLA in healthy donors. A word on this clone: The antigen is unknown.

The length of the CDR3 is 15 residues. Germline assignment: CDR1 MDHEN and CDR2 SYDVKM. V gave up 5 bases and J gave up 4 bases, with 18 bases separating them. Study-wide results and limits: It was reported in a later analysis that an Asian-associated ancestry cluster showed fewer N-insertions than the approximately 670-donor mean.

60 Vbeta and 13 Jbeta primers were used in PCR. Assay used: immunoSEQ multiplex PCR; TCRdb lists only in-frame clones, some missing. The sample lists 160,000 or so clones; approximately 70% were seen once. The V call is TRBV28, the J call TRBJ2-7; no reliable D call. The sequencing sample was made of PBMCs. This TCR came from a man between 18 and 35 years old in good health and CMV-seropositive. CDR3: CASSPPGSVLYEQYV. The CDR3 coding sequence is TGTGCCAGCAGTCCCCCAGGTTCAGTCCTTTACGAGCAGTACGTC.